The source of this T cell receptor beta chain is a study of T cell changes during pregnancy in multiple sclerosis. TCRdb's copy holds only in-frame clones and misses some; the assay was immunoSEQ multiplex PCR. Of some 87,000 clones listed, about 95% are singletons. This clone was recorded only once. Germline CDR1 SGHNT, CDR2 YENEEA. The CDR3 sequence is 15 residues long. V was trimmed by 6 bases and J by 4 bases, leaving 18 bases between them. Sample: peripheral blood, taken in the second trimester of pregnancy. The chain employs TRBV11-3 and TRBJ2-5; TRBD2 is a possible D gene (5 bases). The receptor was derived from a female donor with multiple sclerosis, enrolled in a pregnancy study. CDR3 sequence reads: CASSFTAREGETQYF. The CDR3 DNA reads TGTGCCAGCAGTTTCACGGCCCGAGAGGGAGAGACCCAGTACTTC.